These T cell receptor beta chains were read from a single sample in a study of technical replicates of blood from a handful of donors. TCRdb's table, derived via immunoSEQ multiplex PCR, lists solely in-frame clones and lacks some. Of 15,000 or so clones in the sample, about nine tenths were seen once. The sample was PBMCs. The receptors originated from a human donor in good health. The CDR3 runs from the conserved cysteine through the conserved F or W. A D gene is named only where the DNA matches it firmly. The size of a clone is reported for some rows only, either as once, few or many, or as a class for expanded clones.

TRBD1,TRBJ1-4,NA,TRBV6-1,CASSADRVNEKLFF,TGTGCCAGCAGTGCGGACAGGGTTAACGAAAAACTGTTTTTT
TRBD1,TRBJ2-5,NA,TRBV5-1,CASSSGQGSRETQYF,TGCGCCAGCAGCTCCGGACAGGGGAGTAGAGAGACCCAGTACTTC
NA,TRBJ2-5,NA,TRBV2,CASRDWQKETQYF,TGTGCCAGCAGGGACTGGCAAAAAGAGACCCAGTACTTC
TRBD2,TRBJ2-5,NA,TRBV6-5,CASSSGGLAGGETQYF,TGTGCCAGCAGTTCCGGAGGGCTAGCCGGGGGGGAGACCCAGTACTTC
NA,TRBJ1-2,NA,TRBV21-1,CASSKAPERPEDGYTF,TGTGCCAGCAGCAAAGCCCCGGAGAGGCCTGAGGATGGCTACACCTTC
TRBD2,TRBJ2-2,few,TRBV7-3,CASSLTLAGAGNTGELFF,TGTGCCAGCAGCTTAACGCTAGCGGGAGCAGGGAACACCGGGGAGCTGTTTTTT
TRBD2,TRBJ2-1,NA,TRBV9,CASSATSGSWNEQFF,TGTGCCAGCAGCGCGACTAGCGGGAGTTGGAATGAGCAGTTCTTC
NA,TRBJ2-2,NA,TRBV10-2,CASRTSGGGTGELFF,TGCGCCAGCAGGACTAGTGGTGGCGGCACCGGGGAGCTGTTTTTT
TRBD1,TRBJ2-5,once,TRBV5-8,CASSLWAGTAYQETQYF,TGTGCCAGCAGCTTATGGGCCGGGACAGCGTACCAAGAGACCCAGTACTTC
TRBD1,TRBJ2-7,NA,TRBV2,CASSRDREDSEQYF,TGTGCCAGCAGCCGGGACAGGGAAGACTCCGAGCAGTACTTC
NA,TRBJ2-5,NA,TRBV5-1,CASSLVWAETQYF,TGCGCCAGCAGCTTGGTTTGGGCGGAGACCCAGTACTTC
NA,TRBJ2-5,NA,TRBV2,CASSNSGQETQYF,TGTGCCAGCAGTAACTCGGGGCAAGAGACCCAGTACTTC
TRBD1,TRBJ2-7,NA,TRBV19,CASSLKTGSYEQYF,TGTGCCAGTAGTCTAAAGACAGGGTCCTACGAGCAGTACTTC
TRBD1,TRBJ1-2,NA,TRBV5-1,CASSLKVLSGTDYGYTF,TGCGCCAGCAGCTTGAAGGTCTTATCCGGGACAGATTATGGCTACACCTTC
NA,TRBJ1-4,once,TRBV18,CASSPQGVNEKLFF,TGTGCCAGCTCACCACAGGGGGTTAATGAAAAACTGTTTTTT